This TCR beta chain was captured by sequencing in a study of T cell repertoires in cytomegalovirus infection (dated by TCRdb to the late 2010s). Broadly, across the study: Donor HLA type was relevant to the analysis, as public TCR beta signatures indicated carriage of CMV infection together with the matching HLA type. The study at large found these results: The ex vivo response was dominated by HLA-C-restricted CMV-specific TCR beta clonotypes, which also provided the single most frequent clonotype in two of eight donors. In both this cohort and an independent approximately 350-donor cohort, the cumulative frequency of public TCR beta family members distinguished carriers of CMV infection plus the relevant HLA type.

Of note for this clonotype: The specificity of this receptor is unknown. Per-nucleotide qualities are absent, and no much larger clonotype sits a single base away.

The instrument given in TCRdb is Illumina HiSeq 1500. The public reads were reprocessed in TCRdb via fastp at Q25 and MiXCR, keeping in-frame beta chains. Under each unique CDR3 protein, matching rows form one entry showing the most common genes and DNA. Counted in this sample were some 700,000 distinct CDR3 sequences; 35% of them appeared once. The ten largest clones represent about 2.8% of the sample. The junction carries 21 bases between V and J, which are trimmed by 8 bases and 11 bases respectively. CDR1 is given as MNHEY and CDR2 as SVGAGI, both from the germline V gene. From its cysteine to its phenylalanine, the CDR3 spans 13 amino acids. The read is trimmed to its CDR3 DNA, 39 bases read in frame from base 1.

This clonotype was sampled from a human donor in good health (CMV status not recorded). Some clones in this sample may be carry-over from other donors' samples. Recombination joined TRBV6-5 with TRBJ1-1, with TRBD1 tentatively as D gene (5 bases match). The sequenced sample consisted of PBMCs. The CDR3 protein sequence reads: CASRTPGTEAAFF. The DNA sequence is given as TGTGCCAGCCGAACACCCGGGACCGAAGCGGCTTTCTTT.